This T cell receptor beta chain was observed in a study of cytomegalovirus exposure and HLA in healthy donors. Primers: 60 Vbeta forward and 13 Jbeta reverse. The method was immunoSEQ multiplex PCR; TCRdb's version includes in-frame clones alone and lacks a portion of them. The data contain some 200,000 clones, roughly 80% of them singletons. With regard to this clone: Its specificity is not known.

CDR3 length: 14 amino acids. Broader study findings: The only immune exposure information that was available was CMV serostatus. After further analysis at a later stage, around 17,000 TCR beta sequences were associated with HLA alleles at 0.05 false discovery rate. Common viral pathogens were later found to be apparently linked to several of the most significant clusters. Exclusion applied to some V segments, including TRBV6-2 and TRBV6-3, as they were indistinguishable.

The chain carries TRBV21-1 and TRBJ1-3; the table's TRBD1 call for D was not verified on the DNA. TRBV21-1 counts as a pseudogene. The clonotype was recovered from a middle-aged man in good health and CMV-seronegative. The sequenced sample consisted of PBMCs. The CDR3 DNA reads TGTGCCAGCAGCAAAGCACAGGGGGTAAACACCATATATTTT. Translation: CASSKAQGVNTIYF.